Listed below are T cell receptor beta chains from one sample, sequenced in a study of blood T cell repertoires in COVID-19. The repertoire was sequenced with immunoSEQ multiplex PCR; TCRdb's copy has only in-frame clones and lacks some. The sample yields over 250,000 clones, 75% to 90% seen once. Material for sequencing was peripheral blood. These receptors came from a woman in her seventies with acute or convalescent COVID-19. Both conserved end residues are part of each CDR3. A D gene is named only where the DNA matches it firmly. Not every row has a clone size; where given, it reads once, few, many or a size class.

v_call	clone_size	d_call	j_call	cdr3_length	cdr3_nt	cdr3_aa
TRBV13	.	TRBD1	TRBJ2-1	16	TGTGCCAGCAGCTCACCTCGACAGGGGTACTACAATGAGCAGTTCTTC	CASSSPRQGYYNEQFF
TRBV4-1	.	TRBD2	TRBJ2-7	16	TGCGCCAGCAGCCAAGTACGCCAGCGGGGGTCCTACGAGCAGTACTTC	CASSQVRQRGSYEQYF
TRBV5-5	.	.	TRBJ1-4	14	TGTGCCAGCAGCAGGACAGCAACTAATGAAAAACTGTTTTTT	CASSRTATNEKLFF
TRBV5-5	.	TRBD2	TRBJ2-7	15	TGTGCCAGCAGCTTACTAGCGGGGGGGGTCTACGAGCAGTACTTC	CASSLLAGGVYEQYF
TRBV7-3	.	TRBD1	TRBJ2-2	16	TGTGCCAGCAGCTTATGGCGGACAGGGGAGGCCGGGGAGCTGTTTTTT	CASSLWRTGEAGELFF
TRBV2	.	TRBD1	TRBJ1-5	14	TGTGCCAGCAGGGACAGGGCCGGGGGTCAGCCCCAGCATTTT	CASRDRAGGQPQHF
TRBV4-2	.	TRBD2	TRBJ2-1	14	TGTGCCAGCAGTATTAGCGGGGATAACAATGAGCAGTTCTTC	CASSISGDNNEQFF
TRBV9	few	.	TRBJ2-1	17	TGTGCCAGCAGCGTATCCCCCGGGACAAGTGCCTACAATGAGCAGTTCTTC	CASSVSPGTSAYNEQFF
TRBV5-6	.	.	TRBJ2-7	14	TGTGCCAGCAGCTCTCCCCAGGGGAAGTACGAGCAGTACTTC	CASSSPQGKYEQYF
TRBV20-1	.	.	TRBJ2-5	11	TGCAGTGCCCAGATTCAGGAGACCCAGTACTTC	CSAQIQETQYF
TRBV10-3	few	.	TRBJ2-7	14	TGTGCCATCACTGAGACCCAGAACACCTACGAGCAGTACTTC	CAITETQNTYEQYF
TRBV6-2/TRBV6-3	once	TRBD2	TRBJ2-5	14	TGTGCCAGCAGCCCCACTAGCGGGGGAGAGACCCAGTACTTC	CASSPTSGGETQYF
TRBV7-8	.	.	TRBJ1-5	14	TGTGCCAGCAGCTCGGGGGGGCAAGGACAGCCCCAGCATTTT	CASSSGGQGQPQHF
TRBV24-1	.	TRBD1	TRBJ1-2	15	TGTGCCACCAGTGACCCTAACAGGGGGCAGGATGGCTACACCTTC	CATSDPNRGQDGYTF
TRBV2	.	.	TRBJ1-5	15	TGTGCCAGCAGAGCTGAGCGGGGCGGCAATCAGCCCCAGCATTTT	CASRAERGGNQPQHF
TRBV12-5	.	.	TRBJ2-7	16	TGTGCTAGTGGTTTGCTGGTGGGGGCTCCCTCCTACGAGCAGTACTTC	CASGLLVGAPSYEQYF
TRBV27	once	.	TRBJ2-1	15	TGTGCCAGCAGTTTATCCCTTCGGATTCAGGCGGAGCAGTTCTTC	CASSLSLRIQAEQFF
TRBV2	once	TRBD2	TRBJ2-7	18	TGTGCCAGCTCGAAAGGGCTAGCGGGGGGGATAAGCTCCTACGAGCAGTACTTC	CASSKGLAGGISSYEQYF
TRBV30	.	.	TRBJ2-7	14	TGTGCCTGGAGTCCCCAAGGGGGACCCTACGAGCAGTACTTC	CAWSPQGGPYEQYF
TRBV11-2	.	.	TRBJ2-3	16	TGTGCCAGCAGCTTAGGGCCCTTGGCTAGCACAGATACGCAGTATTTT	CASSLGPLASTDTQYF
TRBV7-8	.	.	TRBJ2-4	16	TGTGCCAGCAGCGCCAGGGACTTAAAAGCCAAAAACATTCAGTACTTC	CASSARDLKAKNIQYF
TRBV6-5	.	TRBD1	TRBJ1-2	15	TGTGCCAGCACGCCCTCCGGACAGGGGGCATATGGCTACACCTTC	CASTPSGQGAYGYTF
TRBV2	.	.	TRBJ2-1	15	TGTGCCAGCAGCTCGCCCGGAGGGCCGGAGAATGAGCAGTTCTTC	CASSSPGGPENEQFF
TRBV19	.	.	TRBJ1-5	12	TGTGCCAGTAGTCCCCTTAATCAGCCCCAGCATTTT	CASSPLNQPQHF
TRBV6-4	.	.	TRBJ1-5	13	TGTGCCAGCAGTGAAAATGAGGGCCAGCCCCAGCATTTT	CASSENEGQPQHF
TRBV7-8	.	TRBD1	TRBJ2-7	14	TGTGCCAGCAGCCCTCGGACAGGGTCCCGCGAGCAGTACTTC	CASSPRTGSREQYF
TRBV12-3/TRBV12-4	.	.	TRBJ2-3	13	TGTGCCAGCAGTCGGGTCGCCCGAAATACGCAGTATTTT	CASSRVARNTQYF
TRBV27	once	TRBD1	TRBJ1-5	18	TGTGCCAGCAGTTTAAAGACAGGGGGCCTTTATAGCAATCAGCCCCAGCATTTT	CASSLKTGGLYSNQPQHF
TRBV6-5	.	.	TRBJ2-5	12	TGTGCCACCCGAAAACGGGAAGAGACCCAGTACTTC	CATRKREETQYF
TRBV20-1	.	TRBD1	TRBJ1-2	14	TGCAGTGCCAGTGCGGACAGGGGCGTCTATGGCTACACCTTC	CSASADRGVYGYTF
TRBV11-2	.	.	TRBJ1-2	17	TGTGCCAGCAGCACCTTGGGGGTGCGGGAAATCGGTATTGGCTACACCTTC	CASSTLGVREIGIGYTF